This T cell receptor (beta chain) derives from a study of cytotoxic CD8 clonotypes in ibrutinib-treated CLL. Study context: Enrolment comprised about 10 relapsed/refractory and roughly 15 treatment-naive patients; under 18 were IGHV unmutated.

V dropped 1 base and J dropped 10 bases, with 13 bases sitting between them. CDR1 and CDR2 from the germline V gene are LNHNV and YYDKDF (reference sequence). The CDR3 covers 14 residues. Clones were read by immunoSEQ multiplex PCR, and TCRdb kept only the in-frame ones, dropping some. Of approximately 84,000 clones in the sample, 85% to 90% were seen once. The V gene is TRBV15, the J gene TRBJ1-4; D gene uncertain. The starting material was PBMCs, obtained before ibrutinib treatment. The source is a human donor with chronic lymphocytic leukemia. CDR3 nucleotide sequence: TGTGCCACCAGCAGAGTCCGACAAGCCAGAAAACTGTTTTTT. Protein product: CATSRVRQARKLFF.